The 21 T cell receptor beta chains below come from one sample, sequenced in a study of T cell responses to AZD1222 COVID-19 vaccine. Assay: immunoSEQ multiplex PCR; the TCRdb copy retains only in-frame clones and omits some. Among fewer than 150,000 clones, approximately 92% were seen once, and the ten largest hold approximately 6.8%. The sequencing used peripheral blood, collected 28 days after the second AZD1222 dose. These TCRs come from an adult who received the AZD1222 COVID-19 vaccine.

The chain links TRBV7-9 to TRBJ2-5; D not resolved. In germline, CDR1 is SEHNR, CDR2 FQNEAQ (reference sequence). V lost 5 bases, J lost 6 bases, and 22 bases lay in between. The CDR3 has 16 amino acids. CDR3 loop: CASSPLPLTTPQTQYF. Here the CDR3 DNA reads TGTGCCAGCAGCCCCCTTCCCCTCACGACCCCCCAGACCCAGTACTTC.

The J gene is TRBJ1-4, the V gene TRBV19; 7 bases line up with TRBD1. Germline assignment: CDR1 LNHDA and CDR2 SQIVND (reference sequence). The CDR3 covers 13 residues. The ends lost 9 bases at V and 7 bases at J; junction bases unmatched: 8. The CDR3 sequence is CARPGQFFEKLFF. In DNA, the CDR3 is TGTGCCAGGCCGGGACAGTTCTTTGAAAAACTGTTTTTT.

The gene calls are TRBV4-1 and TRBJ2-7; possible D gene TRBD2, 7 bases. Germline loops: CDR1 MGHRA, CDR2 YSYEKL. The CDR3 runs 13 residues. Trimming shortened V by 8 bases and J by 5 bases, and 16 bases separated the two germline ends. The CDR3 is CASGHGGQNEQYF. The DNA for the CDR3 is TGCGCCAGCGGTCACGGGGGGCAAAACGAGCAGTACTTC.

The V call is TRBV28, the J call TRBJ1-5; D not certain. Per germline, CDR1 MDHEN and CDR2 SYDVKM. The CDR3 loop spans 13 amino acids. Trimming shortened V by 9 bases and J by 0 bases, and 9 bases separated the two germline ends. CDR3 sequence (DNA): TGTGCCAGTTCGGCCACTAGCAATCAGCCCCAGCATTTT. Translation: CASSATSNQPQHF.

V usage is TRBV9 and J usage is TRBJ1-6; D is uncertain. Germline CDR1 SGDLS, CDR2 YYNGEE. V was trimmed by 0 bases and J by 7 bases, leaving 8 bases between them. This CDR3 contains 14 residues. The CDR3 reads CASSVGAENSPLHF. DNA of the CDR3: TGTGCCAGCAGCGTAGGGGCAGAGAATTCACCCCTCCACTTT. The entire variable domain, with the rest obtained from reference TRBV9 and TRBJ1-6, is as follows: DSGVTQTPKHLITATGQRVTLRCSPRSGDLSVYWYQQSLDQGLQFLIQYYNGEERAKGNILERFSAQQFPDLHSELNLSSLELGDSALYFCASSVGAENSPLHFGNGTRLTVT.

The chain is built from TRBV5-1 and TRBJ1-1; D might be TRBD1 (5 bases). With 0 bases removed from V and 4 bases from J, the gap between germline ends came to 13 bases. In germline, CDR1 is SGHRS, CDR2 YFSETQ. The CDR3 extends over 15 amino acids. The CDR3 nucleotides read TGCGCCAGCAGCTTGGATTCAGGGTCGGGCACTGAAGCTTTCTTT. Protein product: CASSLDSGSGTEAFF.

Only a few counts were recorded for this clone. The genes are TRBV19 and TRBJ2-1; 9 positions agree with TRBD1. Germline V lookup: CDR1 LNHDA, CDR2 SQIVND (reference sequence). CDR3 length equals 12 residues. Unmatched junction bases numbered 6, after V lost 4 bases and J lost 14 bases. This CDR3 is CASSNSDRGEFF. The CDR3 DNA is TGTGCCAGTAGTAATTCCGACAGGGGGGAGTTCTTC. Looking up the rest from reference TRBV19 and TRBJ2-1 gives the full variable domain: DGGITQSPKYLFRKEGQNVTLSCEQNLNHDAMYWYRQDPGQGLRLIYYSQIVNDFQKGDIAEGYSVSREKKESFPLTVTSAQKNPTAFYLCASSNSDRGEFFGPGTRLTVL.

The CDR3 loop is CASSPWTSGGRLAKNIQYF. The DNA for the CDR3 is TGTGCCAGCAGCCCATGGACTAGCGGGGGGCGGCTAGCCAAAAACATTCAGTACTTC. V and J are TRBV11-2 and TRBJ2-4, with 14 bases fitting TRBD2. This CDR3 region has 19 residues. Per germline, CDR1 SGHAT and CDR2 FQNNGV. J was trimmed by 0 bases and V by 5 bases; bases with no gene match: 9.

The CDR3 region has the DNA TGTGCCAGCAGTTACTCAGGGAGGGATCAGCCCCAGCATTTT. Amino acids: CASSYSGRDQPQHF. This rearrangement joins TRBV6-2 or TRBV6-3 to TRBJ1-5; D gene unclear. Germline CDR1 reads MNHEY; CDR2 reads SVGEGT. The CDR3 runs to 14 residues. Trimming removed 0 bases from V and 5 bases from J, with 8 bases in between.

The chain couples TRBV9 to TRBJ2-3; 8 bases are a match to TRBD2. Germline CDR1 SGDLS, CDR2 YYNGEE. Trimming cost V 5 bases and J 2 bases; bases outside gene matches: 7. The CDR3 is 15 amino acids. Written as DNA, the CDR3 is TGTGCCAGCAGACCCGAGCGGGGGCCCACAGATACGCAGTATTTT. As protein: CASRPERGPTDTQYF.

The chain links TRBV3-1 (or the pseudogene TRBV3-2) to TRBJ1-4; 7 positions agree with TRBD1. The CDR3 runs 14 residues. With V trimmed by 4 bases and J by 8 bases, 7 bases remained unmatched. Germline CDR1 LGHDT, CDR2 YNNKEL (reference sequence). CDR3 sequence: CASSPDRVREKLFF. CDR3 DNA sequence: TGTGCCAGCAGCCCAGACAGGGTTCGGGAAAAACTGTTTTTT.

As DNA, the CDR3 is TGTGCCAGCAGCAGGACTAGCGAAACTACCTACGAGCAGTACTTC. It encodes CASSRTSETTYEQYF. The genes are TRBV9 and TRBJ2-7; 9 bases agree with TRBD2. The V gene end was trimmed by 4 bases and the J gene end by 2 bases; junction bases not matched to a gene: 7. This CDR3 spans 15 amino acids. Germline V lookup: CDR1 SGDLS, CDR2 YYNGEE. Based on the CDR3 plus reference TRBV9 and TRBJ2-7, the full variable domain is DSGVTQTPKHLITATGQRVTLRCSPRSGDLSVYWYQQSLDQGLQFLIQYYNGEERAKGNILERFSAQQFPDLHSELNLSSLELGDSALYFCASSRTSETTYEQYFGPGTRLTVT.

The V call is TRBV10-3, the J call TRBJ1-1; D gene ambiguous. V lost 0 bases and J 7 bases, leaving 6 bases between the germline ends. Germline V gene lookup returns CDR1 ENHRY and CDR2 SYGVKD. The CDR3 spans 12 residues. The CDR3 DNA reads as TGTGCCATCAGTGAGTCTTGGCTTGAAGCTTTCTTT. Its protein product is CAISESWLEAFF.

This rearrangement joins TRBV7-8 to TRBJ2-3; D remains ambiguous. Germline CDR1 SGHVS, CDR2 FQNEAQ. This CDR3 has 16 residues. Trimming took 3 bases from V and 6 from J, leaving 19 bases between them. The CDR3 DNA is TGTGCCAGCAGCTTCCATGCAGATGCTGGTGGGGATACGCAGTATTTT. Translation gives CASSFHADAGGDTQYF.

The chain is built from TRBV18 and TRBJ1-5, with D tentatively TRBD1 (6 bases). This CDR3 has 15 residues. Trimming left V 4 bases short and J 1 base short, with 11 bases between. Per the germline V gene, CDR1 is KGHSH and CDR2 is LQKENI. The CDR3 loop is CASSLKQGSNQPQHF. The CDR3 region has the DNA TGTGCCAGCTCACTCAAACAGGGAAGCAATCAGCCCCAGCATTTT.

V and J are TRBV5-1 and TRBJ1-2; D call uncertain. The V end was cut by 4 bases, the J end by 8 bases, with 12 bases between. Germline-derived CDR1 and CDR2 are SGHRS and YFSETQ. The CDR3 sequence is 12 residues long. The DNA of the CDR3 is TGCGCCAGCAGCCTCGGGTCCGAGGGCTACACCTTC. Protein product: CASSLGSEGYTF.

The gene calls are TRBV5-1 and TRBJ1-4; tentative D call: TRBD1 (6 bases). Germline V gene sequence: CDR1 SGHRS, CDR2 YFSETQ. The CDR3 totals 11 residues. The V end was cut by 0 bases, the J end by 12 bases, with 6 bases between. CDR3 in DNA: TGCGCCAGCAGCTTGGGGACAGAACTGTTTTTT. Its protein is CASSLGTELFF.

The chain employs TRBV29-1 and TRBJ1-1; 8 positions match TRBD1. This CDR3 region has 14 residues. Germline trimming cut 5 bases from V and 5 bases from J; bases unmatched to any gene: 10. Per germline, CDR1 SQVTM and CDR2 ANQGSEA. In nucleotides, the CDR3 is TGCAGCGTTTGGCAGGGGGCGCTGGGAACTGAAGCTTTCTTT. Encoded protein: CSVWQGALGTEAFF.

The J gene is TRBJ1-2, the V gene TRBV18; TRBD1 matches 8 bases. V shed 6 bases and J 4 bases; nucleotides not matched to a gene: 25. The CDR3 covers 20 residues. In germline, CDR1 is KGHSH, CDR2 LQKENI. In nucleotides, the CDR3 is TGTGCCAGCTCGCTAACCCTCCTCGGACAGGGTAAGCTTCACGGCTATGGCTACACCTTC. Translation: CASSLTLLGQGKLHGYGYTF.

Remarks on this clone: Germline and junction disagree at one end, which may indicate a read error. The chain uses TRBV7-7 and TRBJ2-5; D uncertain. The CDR3 is 15 amino acids. Germline CDR1 is SSHAT and CDR2 is FNYEAQ (reference sequence). CDR3 nucleotide sequence: TGTGCTAGCAGCCCACTTTCTCCAGGTGGCGAGACCCAGTACTTC. Its translation is CASSPLSPGGETQYF. Combining the CDR3 with reference TRBV7-7 and TRBJ2-5 gives the whole variable domain GAGVSQSPRYKVTKRGQDVTLRCDPISSHATLYWYQQALGQGPEFLTYFNYEAQPDKSGLPSDRFSAERPEGSISTLTIQRTEQRDSAMYRCASSPLSPGGETQYFGPGTRLLVL.

The gene calls are TRBV28 and TRBJ1-1; no firm D call. V lost 2 bases, J lost 10 bases, and 14 bases lay in between. CDR3 length equals 13 residues. CDR1 is MDHEN and CDR2 is SYDVKM in the germline V gene. CDR3 in amino acids: CASSLVEKSRAFF. The DNA of the CDR3 is TGTGCCAGCAGTTTAGTCGAGAAATCACGAGCTTTCTTT.